The present TCR beta chain was sequenced within a study of cytomegalovirus exposure and HLA in healthy donors. PCR amplification relied on 60 Vbeta primers (plus 13 Jbeta primers). Produced via immunoSEQ multiplex PCR; TCRdb's table is partial and in-frame only. The sample holds fewer than 110,000 clones; about four fifths are singletons and the top ten take 1.9%. This clone appeared a few times. The V end was cut by 7 bases, the J end by 3 bases, with 10 bases between. Per germline, CDR1 SEHNR and CDR2 FQNEAQ (reference sequence). The CDR3 has 13 residues. The clonotype comes from a woman between 35 and 50 years old in good health and CMV-seronegative. The V gene is TRBV7-9, the J gene TRBJ1-5, with D tentatively TRBD1 (6 bases). The sample consisted of PBMCs. The chain's CDR3 is CASNTGNNQPQHF. CDR3 bases: TGTGCCAGCAACACAGGGAACAATCAGCCCCAGCATTTT.